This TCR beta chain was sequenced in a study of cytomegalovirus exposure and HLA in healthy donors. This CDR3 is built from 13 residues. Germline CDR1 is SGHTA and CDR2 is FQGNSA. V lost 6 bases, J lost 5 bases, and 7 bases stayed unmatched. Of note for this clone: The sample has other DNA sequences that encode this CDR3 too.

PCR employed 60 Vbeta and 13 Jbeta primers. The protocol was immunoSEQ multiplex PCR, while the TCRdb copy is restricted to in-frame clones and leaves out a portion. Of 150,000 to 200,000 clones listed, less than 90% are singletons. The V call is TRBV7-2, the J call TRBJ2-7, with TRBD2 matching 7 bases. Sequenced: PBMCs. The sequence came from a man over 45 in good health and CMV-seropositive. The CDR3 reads CASRSRLAHEQYF. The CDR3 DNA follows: TGTGCCAGCAGATCCCGACTAGCCCACGAGCAGTACTTC.